These 7 T cell receptor beta chains were all obtained from the same sample, sequenced in a study of CD8+CD57+ T cells in acquired aplastic anemia. By flow cytometry, patients selected for sequencing had shown an expansion of CD8+CD57+ cells. It was genomic DNA that served as the template for profiling TCR beta VDJ and CDR3. Each CDR3 protein gets one entry after TCRdb re-called the reads with MiXCR. The table has over 250,000 distinct CDR3 sequences, 56% seen once. The specimen was sorted CD4+, CD8+, or CD8+CD57+ T cells (not recorded which) from PBMCs. All receptors derive from a human donor with aplastic anemia.

On this clonotype: An end of the junction does not agree with germline; a read error may underlie this. The rearrangement links TRBV5-1 to TRBJ2-2; D ambiguous. The germline V gene encodes CDR1 SGHRS and CDR2 YFSETQ. The CDR3 sequence is 12 residues long. CDR3 bases: TGTGCCAGCAGTTTCAACGCCGGGGAGCTGTTTTTT. Protein sequence: CASSFNAGELFF. The full variable domain, in which reference TRBV5-1 and TRBJ2-2 provide the parts outside the CDR3, is KAGVTQTPRYLIKTRGQQVTLSCSPISGHRSVSWYQQTPGQGLQFLFEYFSETQRNKGNFPGRFSGRQFSNSRSEMNVSTLELGDSALYLCASSFNAGELFFGEGSRLTVL.

The chain employs TRBV2 and TRBJ2-5; 9 positions match TRBD1. The CDR3 has 15 amino acids. The V gene end was trimmed by 6 bases and the J gene end by 4 bases; junction bases not matched to a gene: 9. CDR1 and CDR2 (germline): SNHLY, FYNNEI. The CDR3 DNA sequence: TGTGCCAGCAGCGTCCCGGGACAGGGCACAGAGACCCAGTACTTC. Translating it yields CASSVPGQGTETQYF.

The genes are TRBV6-5 and TRBJ1-2; TRBD1 is a possible D gene (5 bases). CDR1 MNHEY and CDR2 SVGAGI come from the germline V gene. The CDR3 has 15 residues. Deletions cut 0 bases from V and 4 bases from J, with 12 bases between. The CDR3 region is CASSYSGTKSYGYTF. The DNA of the CDR3 is TGTGCCAGCAGTTACTCCGGGACGAAAAGCTATGGCTACACCTTC.

The J gene is TRBJ2-7, the V gene TRBV19; D is ambiguous. Germline CDR1 is LNHDA and CDR2 is SQIVND (reference sequence). There are 12 residues in the CDR3. With 9 bases removed from V and 3 bases from J, the gap between germline ends came to 12 bases. As DNA, the CDR3 is TGTGCCAGCTCACCCAATGTCTACGAGCAGTACTTC. Encoded protein: CASSPNVYEQYF.

The V call is TRBV9, the J call TRBJ1-2; tentatively, D is TRBD1 (5 bases). The CDR3 is made up of 17 amino acids. Trimming cost V 1 base and J 6 bases, with 22 bases left between them. Germline V lookup: CDR1 SGDLS, CDR2 YYNGEE. In DNA form, the CDR3 reads TGTGCCAGCAGCGTATCAACGGGGGAGGCCATCCGCGATGGCTACACCTTC. Protein sequence: CASSVSTGEAIRDGYTF.

As for this clonotype: One end of the junction does not line up with germline, which may come from a read error. The V gene is TRBV4-2, the J gene TRBJ2-1; TRBD2 matches at 10 bases. In germline, CDR1 is LGHNA, CDR2 YNFKEQ. The CDR3 loop spans 21 amino acids. As DNA, the CDR3 is TGTGCCAGCAGCCAAGATGATAGGGGACTAGCGCCAGACTCCACCTACAATGAGCGGTTCTTC. Translating gives CASSQDDRGLAPDSTYNERFF.

V is TRBV20-1 and J is TRBJ2-1; D not resolved. The ends were cut back, 3 bases at V and 10 bases at J, with 10 bases in the middle. Germline V gene lookup returns CDR1 DFQATT and CDR2 SNEGSKA (reference sequence). This CDR3 is built from 11 residues. CDR3 sequence reads: CSASTRREQFF. In nucleotides, the CDR3 is TGCAGTGCTAGCACCAGGAGAGAGCAGTTCTTC.